The 13 T cell receptor beta chains below all came from one sample that was sequenced in a study of regulatory T cells in long-lasting Graves disease (TCRdb year 2021). Taken with the paper, the label for time point translates to: persistent/refractory GD, antithyroid drugs over 5 years with positive TRAb. RNA was extracted from PBMCs in TRIzol for both TCR sequencing and RNA sequencing. The library was produced with multiplex PCR. The sequencing machine was an Illumina HiSeq 4000. To build TCR beta libraries, CDR3 regions were amplified by Arm-PCR using iRepertoire HTBI primers. TCRdb itself trimmed the public reads at Q25 with fastp, ran MiXCR and retained productive beta chains. Records with the same CDR3 protein are collapsed into one entry carrying the most frequent genes and DNA. In this sample the table shows roughly 400,000 distinct CDR3 sequences, approximately 22% of which occur a single time. Approximately 15% of the sample lies in the top ten.

The sample was peripheral blood mononuclear cells (PBMCs), taken when the disease was refractory, from a patient treated with antithyroid drugs. These receptors were collected from a female donor with Graves disease.

This chain links TRBV5-1 with TRBJ1-3, with a tentative D call TRBD1 (6 bases). The germline V gene has CDR1 SGHRS and CDR2 YFSETQ. Trimming took off 4 bases at V and 4 bases at J, with 15 bases between the two ends. There are 15 residues in the CDR3. CDR3 sequence: CASSPGTTLGNTIYF. CDR3 nucleotides: TGCGCCAGCAGCCCCGGGACAACCCTCGGAAACACCATATATTTT. The variable domain in full, completed from reference TRBV5-1 and TRBJ1-3, reads KAGVTQTPRYLIKTRGQQVTLSCSPISGHRSVSWYQQTPGQGLQFLFEYFSETQRNKGNFPGRFSGRQFSNSRSEMNVSTLELGDSALYLCASSPGTTLGNTIYFGEGSWLTVV.

The chain joins TRBV5-1 to TRBJ2-2; no firm D call. V lost 1 base to trimming and J lost 0 bases, with 13 bases between them. This CDR3 has 17 residues. The germline CDR1 and CDR2 sequences are SGHRS and YFSETQ. The CDR3 loop reads CASSLSAGSANTGELFF. CDR3 DNA: TGCGCCAGCAGCTTGTCGGCAGGCAGCGCGAACACCGGGGAGCTGTTTTTT.

The CDR3 sequence: CASSLTKAYEQYF. The CDR3 coding sequence is TGTGCCAGCAGCCTCACCAAGGCCTACGAGCAGTACTTC. V gene TRBV6-1 combines with J gene TRBJ2-7, with unresolved D. The V gene's germline CDR1 is MNHNS and CDR2 SASEGT. This CDR3 spans 13 amino acids. Trimming shortened V by 6 bases and J by 2 bases, and 11 bases separated the two germline ends.

V is TRBV9 and J is TRBJ2-1, with 9 bases identical to TRBD2. The CDR3 sequence is 15 residues long. Germline CDR1 SGDLS, CDR2 YYNGEE. V was clipped by 3 bases and J by 7 bases; unmatched bases: 8. CDR3 nucleotide sequence: TGTGCCAGCAGCGGGTTAGCGGGAGCTACAAATGAGCAGTTCTTC. It yields the protein CASSGLAGATNEQFF.

This clonotype was seen repeatedly, ten times or more. This chain uses TRBV28 with TRBJ2-2; no clear D. CDR3 length: 12 amino acids. V was clipped by 6 bases and J by 6 bases, with 8 bases between them. CDR1 is MDHEN, CDR2 SYDVKM, per germline. As DNA, the CDR3 is TGTGCCAGCAGATCTCCCCCCGGGGAGCTGTTTTTT. Translated: CASRSPPGELFF.

This clonotype was counted a few times. The gene calls are TRBV7-2 and TRBJ2-1; no clear D. This CDR3 has 15 residues. The V gene lost 5 bases and the J gene lost 2 bases, with 13 bases spanning the gap. Germline V lookup: CDR1 SGHTA, CDR2 FQGNSA. The CDR3 DNA reads as TGTGCCAGCAGCCAGAGACGTACCCCCTACAATGAGCAGTTCTTC. Encoded protein: CASSQRRTPYNEQFF.

There are many counts of this clonotype. The chain links TRBV28 to TRBJ1-5, with TRBD1 as a possible D gene (5 bases). The CDR3 has 13 residues. Trimming pared 6 bases from V and 9 bases from J, leaving 15 bases between. Germline assignment: CDR1 MDHEN and CDR2 SYDVKM. The CDR3 is CASSTYDSAPQHF. The CDR3 nucleotides read TGTGCCAGCAGCACCTATGACAGTGCGCCCCAGCATTTT.

This clonotype has more than one count but fewer than ten. The J gene is TRBJ2-7, the V gene TRBV27; TRBD2 matches at 13 bases. The CDR3 spans 16 residues. Losses at the gene ends were 6 bases for V and 3 bases for J; bases not matched to a gene: 8. Germline V lookup: CDR1 MNHEY, CDR2 SMNVEV (reference sequence). CDR3 nucleotides: TGTGCCAGCAGGGGACAGGGACTAGCGGGGAGCTACGAGCAGTACTTC. Encoded protein: CASRGQGLAGSYEQYF.

In its sample, this clonotype was seen many times. The chain employs TRBV24-1 and TRBJ2-5; 8 bases are a match to TRBD2. The germline CDR1 and CDR2 sequences are KGHDR and SFDVKD. The trim removed 9 bases at V and 5 bases at J, leaving 22 bases unmatched. This CDR3 comprises 18 residues. CDR3 in amino acids: CATPRTSRMKARSETQYF. The CDR3 DNA reads as TGTGCCACCCCCCGGACTAGCCGGATGAAGGCGCGGTCGGAGACCCAGTACTTC.

This clonotype has just a few counts. This chain connects TRBV11-2 to TRBJ2-1; a possible D gene is TRBD1 (6 bases). The V and J ends lost 0 bases and 6 bases respectively, with 27 bases between them. The length of the CDR3 is 20 residues. The germline V gene encodes CDR1 SGHAT and CDR2 FQNNGV. Here the CDR3 DNA reads TGTGCCAGCAGCTTAGAGGCGAGGGTAGGGGGTTTTTTTTCCGGCAATGAGCAGTTCTTC. It yields the protein CASSLEARVGGFFSGNEQFF.

V gene TRBV5-1 combines with J gene TRBJ2-1, with TRBD2 as a possible D gene (6 bases). Germline lookup yields CDR1 SGHRS and CDR2 YFSETQ. Trimming took off 0 bases at V and 5 bases at J, with 12 bases between the two ends. CDR3 length equals 15 residues. CDR3 amino acids: CASSLVSGFDNEQFF. CDR3 DNA sequence: TGCGCCAGCAGCTTGGTTAGCGGCTTTGACAATGAGCAGTTCTTC.

The chain joins TRBV4-1 to TRBJ1-5, with D perhaps TRBD1 (6 bases). This CDR3 region has 19 residues. Germline CDR1 is MGHRA and CDR2 is YSYEKL. Trimming left V 0 bases short and J 4 bases short, with 22 bases between. For the CDR3, the DNA is TGCGCCAGCAGCCAAGATCTCGGGGGCGGGACCGGGAGGAATCAGCCCCAGCATTTT. It specifies CASSQDLGGGTGRNQPQHF.

This clonotype was seen repeatedly, ten times or more. The chain is built from TRBV6-1 and TRBJ1-1, with a weak D call TRBD1 (5 bases). The CDR3 runs to 13 residues. Germline CDR1 and CDR2: MNHNS and SASEGT. The V gene lost 7 bases and the J gene lost 7 bases, with 16 bases spanning the gap. The CDR3 nucleotides read TGTGCCAGCACCCCTGGGACCTCATATGAAGCTTTCTTT. This codes for CASTPGTSYEAFF.